The text below deals with one T cell receptor (beta chain). Its antigen is as yet unknown. The sample originates from a study of shared clonotypes between healthy human individuals. Study-level points and caveats: Incompleteness in sorted-subset sequencing, despite large depth, was shown by rarefaction. Naive subsets typically showed greater estimated richness than memory subsets.

Germline V CDR1 and CDR2: SNHLY, FYNNEI. The ends were cut back, 8 bases at V and 2 bases at J, with 14 bases in the middle. The CDR3 extends over 14 amino acids. Data came from immunoSEQ multiplex PCR; TCRdb stores just in-frame clones and leaves some out. The sample yields 780,000 or so clones, 72% seen once. Sample: memory CD4+ T cells sorted from blood. Subset noted: CD45RA-negative fraction. The TCR originated in a woman in her 30s in good health. The chain uses TRBV2 and TRBJ2-3; D not certain. CDR3 loop: CASGWRSYTDTQYF. The CDR3 bases are TGTGCCAGCGGCTGGCGGTCTTACACAGATACGCAGTATTTT.